This T cell receptor (beta chain) was captured by sequencing in a study of control samples from healthy donors and cancer patients. Sequencing used immunoSEQ multiplex PCR; TCRdb keeps in-frame clones, though not all of them. The sample lists about 130,000 clones, around 94% occurring once. V dropped 0 bases and J dropped 0; count of bases not matched to a gene: 8. This CDR3 is 18 amino acids long. CDR1 and CDR2 (germline): SGDLS, YYNGEE. Sequencing was performed on PBMCs. This receptor was obtained from a man in his 60s with colorectal cancer. The rearrangement joins TRBV9 to TRBJ2-1, with 8 bases lining up with TRBD2. The CDR3 DNA is TGTGCCAGCAGCGTAGGGCTAGCGGGCTCGAGCTCCTACAATGAGCAGTTCTTC. It specifies CASSVGLAGSSSYNEQFF.